The clone carrying this T cell receptor beta chain occurred once. This record belongs to a study of T cell changes during pregnancy in multiple sclerosis. The CDR3 extends over 14 amino acids. Trimming at V came to 5 bases and at J to 4 bases, leaving 7 bases not matched to a gene. Germline lookup yields CDR1 SGHDT and CDR2 YYEEEE. Method: immunoSEQ multiplex PCR; TCRdb's copy keeps in-frame clones and lacks some. The table shows approximately 21,000 clones, with more than 85% occurring only once. The sample was CD8+ T cells from peripheral blood mononuclear cells, taken after pregnancy. V gene TRBV5-6 combines with J gene TRBJ2-7; 9 bases line up with TRBD1. The sequence was obtained from a female donor in good health, enrolled as a control in a pregnancy study. The DNA of the CDR3 is TGTGCCAGCAGTTACAGGGGGCGCCGGTACGAGCAGTACTTC. Amino acid sequence: CASSYRGRRYEQYF. Variable domain in full (rest from reference TRBV5-6 and TRBJ2-7): DAGVTQSPTHLIKTRGQQVTLRCSPKSGHDTVSWYQQALGQGPQFIFQYYEEEERQRGNFPDRFSGHQFPNYSSELNVNALLLGDSALYLCASSYRGRRYEQYFGPGTRLTVT.